The present entry profiles one T cell receptor (beta chain) with its context. Germline assignment: CDR1 SGHRS and CDR2 YFSETQ. The CDR3 loop spans 16 amino acids. V gave up 1 base and J gave up 1 base, with 12 bases separating them. This sample was taken from a study of blood T cell repertoires in COVID-19. Across the whole study: Sites across the United States, Italy and Spain contributed samples from acute and convalescent COVID-19.

As originally analysed: Amplification with reference gene primers provided the estimates of nucleated cell counts. The repertoire was sequenced with immunoSEQ multiplex PCR; TCRdb's copy has only in-frame clones and lacks some. The V and J calls and clone size are taken from that table; D and trimming were inferred from the DNA. The sample comprises about 110,000 clones, roughly 80% of which are singletons, and about 1.4% rests with the top ten. This TCR was recovered from a man between 50 and 59 years old with acute or convalescent COVID-19. Sequencing was performed on peripheral blood. The chain combines TRBV5-1 with TRBJ1-3; D not certain. This chain's CDR3 is CASSLRTLESGNTIYF. The CDR3 DNA reads TGCGCCAGCAGCTTGCGGACTCTGGAGTCTGGAAACACCATATATTTT.